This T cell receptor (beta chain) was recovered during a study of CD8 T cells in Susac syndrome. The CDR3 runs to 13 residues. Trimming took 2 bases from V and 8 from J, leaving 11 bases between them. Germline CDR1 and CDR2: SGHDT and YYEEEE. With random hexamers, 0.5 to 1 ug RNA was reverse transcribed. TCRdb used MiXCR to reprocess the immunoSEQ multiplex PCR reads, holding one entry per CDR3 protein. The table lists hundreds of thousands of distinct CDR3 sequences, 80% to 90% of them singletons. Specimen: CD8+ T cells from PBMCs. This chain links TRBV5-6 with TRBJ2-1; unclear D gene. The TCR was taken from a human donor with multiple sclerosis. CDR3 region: CASSFDSSDEQFF. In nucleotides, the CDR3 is TGTGCCAGCAGCTTCGACTCTAGTGATGAGCAGTTCTTC.